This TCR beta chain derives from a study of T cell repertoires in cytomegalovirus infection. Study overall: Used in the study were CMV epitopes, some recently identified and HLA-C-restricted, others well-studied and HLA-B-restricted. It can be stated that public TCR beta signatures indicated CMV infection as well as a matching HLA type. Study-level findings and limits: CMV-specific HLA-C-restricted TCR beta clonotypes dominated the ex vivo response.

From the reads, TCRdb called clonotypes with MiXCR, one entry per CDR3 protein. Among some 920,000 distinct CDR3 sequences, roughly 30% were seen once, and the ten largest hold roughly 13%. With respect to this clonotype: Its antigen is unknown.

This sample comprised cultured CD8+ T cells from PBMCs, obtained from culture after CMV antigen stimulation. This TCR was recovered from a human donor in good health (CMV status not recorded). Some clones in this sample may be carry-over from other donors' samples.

The CDR3 sequence is CASSQPPRGGTGELFF. The CDR3 nucleotides read TGCGCCAGCAGCCAACCCCCGAGGGGGGGCACCGGGGAGCTGTTTTTT. This chain connects TRBV4-1 to TRBJ2-2, with a weak D call TRBD2 (7 bases). Trimming cost V 2 bases and J 4 bases, with 14 bases left between them. The CDR3 loop spans 16 amino acids. Per germline, CDR1 MGHRA and CDR2 YSYEKL.